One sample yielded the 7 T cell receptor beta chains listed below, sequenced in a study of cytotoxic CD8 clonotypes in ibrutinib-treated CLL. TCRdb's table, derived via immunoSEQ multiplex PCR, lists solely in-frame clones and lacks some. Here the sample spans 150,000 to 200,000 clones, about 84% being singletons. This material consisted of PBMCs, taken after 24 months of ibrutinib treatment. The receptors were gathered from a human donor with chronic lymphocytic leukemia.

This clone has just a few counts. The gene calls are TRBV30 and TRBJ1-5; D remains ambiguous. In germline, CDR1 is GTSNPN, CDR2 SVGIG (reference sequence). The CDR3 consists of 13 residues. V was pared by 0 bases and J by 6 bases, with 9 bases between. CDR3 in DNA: TGTGCCTGGAGTGTACTAGATGGTCAGCCCCAGCATTTT. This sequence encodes CAWSVLDGQPQHF. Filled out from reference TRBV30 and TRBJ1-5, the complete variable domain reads SQTIHQWPATLVQPVGSPLSLECTVEGTSNPNLYWYRQAAGRGLQLLFYSVGIGQISSEVPQNLSASRPQDRQFILSSKKLLLSDSGFYLCAWSVLDGQPQHFGDGTRLSIL.

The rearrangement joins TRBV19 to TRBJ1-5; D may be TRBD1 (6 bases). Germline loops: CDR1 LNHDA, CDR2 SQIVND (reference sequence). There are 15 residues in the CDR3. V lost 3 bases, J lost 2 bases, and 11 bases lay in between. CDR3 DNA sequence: TGTGCCAGTAGTATTAGGACAGAGGGCAATCAGCCCCAGCATTTT. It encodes CASSIRTEGNQPQHF.

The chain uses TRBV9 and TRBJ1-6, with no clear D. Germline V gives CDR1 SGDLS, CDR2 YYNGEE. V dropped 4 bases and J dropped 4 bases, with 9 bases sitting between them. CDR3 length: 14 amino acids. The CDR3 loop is CASSPGQYNSPLHF. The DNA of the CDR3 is TGTGCCAGCAGCCCAGGCCAATATAATTCACCCCTCCACTTT.

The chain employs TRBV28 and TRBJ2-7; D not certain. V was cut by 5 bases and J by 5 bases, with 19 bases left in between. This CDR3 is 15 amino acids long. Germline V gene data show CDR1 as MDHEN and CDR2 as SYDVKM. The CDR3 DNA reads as TGTGCCAGCAGTCGGCACCGGGCCCCCCCGCACGAGCAGTACTTC. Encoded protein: CASSRHRAPPHEQYF.

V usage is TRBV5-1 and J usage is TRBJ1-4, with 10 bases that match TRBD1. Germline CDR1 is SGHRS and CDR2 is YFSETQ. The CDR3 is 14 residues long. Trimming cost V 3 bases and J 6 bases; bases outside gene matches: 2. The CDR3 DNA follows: TGCGCCAGCAGCTCGACAGGGGGCTATGAAAAACTGTTTTTT. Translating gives CASSSTGGYEKLFF.

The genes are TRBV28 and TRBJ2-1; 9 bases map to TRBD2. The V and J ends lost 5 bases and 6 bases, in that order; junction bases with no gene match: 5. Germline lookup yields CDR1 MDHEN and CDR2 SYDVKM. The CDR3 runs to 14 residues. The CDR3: CASSIGTSPNEQFF. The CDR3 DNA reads TGTGCCAGCAGTATAGGGACTAGCCCCAATGAGCAGTTCTTC.

The CDR3 reads CASSQTDRGGSQYF. In DNA, the CDR3 is TGCGCCAGCAGCCAAACCGACAGGGGAGGATCGCAGTATTTT. V gene TRBV4-3 combines with J gene TRBJ2-3; TRBD1 matches 8 bases. V trimming: 2 bases; J trimming: 10 bases; junction bases outside the gene matches: 8. This CDR3 has 14 residues. CDR1 LGHNA and CDR2 YSLEER come from the germline V gene.